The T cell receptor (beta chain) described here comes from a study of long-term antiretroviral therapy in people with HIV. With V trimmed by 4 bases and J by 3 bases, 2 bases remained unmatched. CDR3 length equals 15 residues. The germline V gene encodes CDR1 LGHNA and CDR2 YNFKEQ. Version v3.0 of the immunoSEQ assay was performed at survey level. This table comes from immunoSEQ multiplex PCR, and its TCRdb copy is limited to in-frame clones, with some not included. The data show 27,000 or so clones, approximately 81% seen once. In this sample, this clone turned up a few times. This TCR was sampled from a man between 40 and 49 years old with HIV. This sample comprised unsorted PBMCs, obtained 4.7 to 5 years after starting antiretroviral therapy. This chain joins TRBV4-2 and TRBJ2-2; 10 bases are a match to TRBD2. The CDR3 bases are TGTGCCAGCAGCCCCCTAGCGGGAGACACCGGGGAGCTGTTTTTT. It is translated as CASSPLAGDTGELFF.